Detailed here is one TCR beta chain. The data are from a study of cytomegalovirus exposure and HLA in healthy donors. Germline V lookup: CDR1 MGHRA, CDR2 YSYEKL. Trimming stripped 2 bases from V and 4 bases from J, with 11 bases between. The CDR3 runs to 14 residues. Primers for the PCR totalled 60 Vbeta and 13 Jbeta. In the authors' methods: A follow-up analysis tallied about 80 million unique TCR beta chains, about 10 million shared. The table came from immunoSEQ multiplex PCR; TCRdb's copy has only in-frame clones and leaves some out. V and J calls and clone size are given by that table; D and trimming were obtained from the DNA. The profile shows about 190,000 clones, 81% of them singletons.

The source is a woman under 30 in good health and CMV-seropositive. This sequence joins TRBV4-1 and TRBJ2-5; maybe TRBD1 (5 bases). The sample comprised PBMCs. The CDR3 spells CASSQRKQGETQYF. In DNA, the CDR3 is TGCGCCAGCAGCCAAAGGAAGCAGGGAGAGACCCAGTACTTC.